The clone carrying this T cell receptor (beta chain) occurred a few times. No antigen is known for it. Per the study methods: Clinicopathological groups of papillary thyroid cancer showed CDR3 differences that were used to build a distant-metastasis classifier. From the PCR reads, TCRdb re-called clones with MiXCR. What appears here as the V and J calls and clone size reflects TCRdb's work, not the paper's. Counted here are 5,500 to 7,000 clones, 30% to 35% occurring once; the ten biggest clones make up over 15%. V gave up 10 bases and J gave up 4 bases; unmatched junction bases: 13. The CDR3 has 14 residues. Germline loops: CDR1 MRHNA, CDR2 SNTAGT. This sample was included in a study of metastatic and nonmetastatic thyroid tumors. About the research overall: Across peripheral blood and tumor or nodule tissue samples taken from malignant and benign thyroid patients, the repertoires were compared with one another. Overall study findings and caveats: Compared with benign nodules, malignant thyroid tumors were reported to have significantly higher TCR beta diversity in both blood and tumor.

The entire patient cohort was treatment-naive prior to thyroid surgery. This chain joins TRBV6-4 and TRBJ2-7, with TRBD1 matching 7 bases. The sequenced material came from adjacent normal tissue. This sequence was found in a female donor with papillary thyroid cancer or a benign thyroid nodule (not recorded which). Some clones in this sample may be carry-over from other donors' samples. This CDR3 reads CANPESRGQYEQYV. CDR3 coding DNA: TGTGCCAACCCTGAATCTAGGGGGCAATACGAGCAGTACGTC.